These 19 T cell receptor beta chains share one sample of origin, sequenced in a study of blood T cell repertoires in COVID-19. Profiling relied on immunoSEQ multiplex PCR, and the TCRdb table lists in-frame clones only, not all of them. The sample gives some 200,000 clones, about four fifths of which show up once; 4.8% is in the top ten. Specimen: PBMCs or T cells enriched from blood (not recorded which). The receptors come from a woman aged 45-60 years who had been exposed to COVID-19.

The rearrangement joins TRBV19 to TRBJ1-6; TRBD1 matches at 7 bases. This CDR3 is 15 amino acids long. Germline V lookup: CDR1 LNHDA, CDR2 SQIVND (reference sequence). Unmatched junction bases numbered 7, after V lost 8 bases and J lost 3 bases. CDR3 coding DNA: TGTGCCAGTTGCGACCGGGACAGCTATAATTCACCCCTCCACTTT. The encoded protein is CASCDRDSYNSPLHF.

The chain combines TRBV19 with TRBJ1-2; D possibly corresponds to TRBD1 (5 bases). V lost 6 bases and J 5 bases, leaving 16 bases between the germline ends. CDR3 length: 14 amino acids. From germline, CDR1 is LNHDA and CDR2 SQIVND (reference sequence). DNA for the CDR3: TGTGCCAGTAGACTTCTGACAGACTGGTATGGCTACACCTTC. As protein: CASRLLTDWYGYTF.

V and J are TRBV19 and TRBJ1-1; D uncertain. CDR3 length: 14 residues. Germline V gene lookup returns CDR1 LNHDA and CDR2 SQIVND (reference sequence). Between the trimmed V and J ends, which lost 2 bases and 1 base, there was a span of 8 bases. In nucleotides, the CDR3 is TGTGCCAGTAGTATAAGACTTTGGAACACTGAAGCTTTCTTT. Its translation: CASSIRLWNTEAFF.

The rearrangement uses TRBV19 and TRBJ1-3; 9 nucleotides line up with TRBD1. The V gene end was trimmed by 5 bases and the J gene end by 0 bases; junction bases not matched to a gene: 5. This CDR3 region has 16 residues. Germline V CDR1 and CDR2: LNHDA, SQIVND (reference sequence). The CDR3 DNA is TGTGCCAGTAGTGGGGACAGGGCCTTCTCTGGAAACACCATATATTTT. Amino acids: CASSGDRAFSGNTIYF.

The chain employs TRBV20-1 and TRBJ1-2; D remains unclear. The germline CDR1 and CDR2 sequences are DFQATT and SNEGSKA (reference sequence). The CDR3 is 10 amino acids. V was pared by 6 bases and J by 5 bases, with 7 bases between. In DNA, the CDR3 is TGCAGTGCCCCCCCTTATGGCTACACCTTC. Encoded protein: CSAPPYGYTF.

The chain has TRBV9 and TRBJ2-5, with TRBD2 matching 11 bases. CDR1 is SGDLS, CDR2 YYNGEE, per germline. This CDR3 region has 17 residues. Trimming at V came to 0 bases and at J to 4 bases, leaving 8 bases not matched to a gene. CDR3 loop: CASSVGSGTSGGETQYF. The DNA for the CDR3 is TGTGCCAGCAGCGTAGGGTCCGGCACTAGCGGGGGAGAGACCCAGTACTTC. Filled out from reference TRBV9 and TRBJ2-5, the complete variable domain reads DSGVTQTPKHLITATGQRVTLRCSPRSGDLSVYWYQQSLDQGLQFLIQYYNGEERAKGNILERFSAQQFPDLHSELNLSSLELGDSALYFCASSVGSGTSGGETQYFGPGTRLLVL.

The chain couples TRBV3-1 (or the pseudogene TRBV3-2) to TRBJ2-2; D is undetermined. Trimming shortened V by 4 bases and J by 7 bases, and 7 bases separated the two germline ends. The germline V gene has CDR1 LGHDT and CDR2 YNNKEL (reference sequence). The CDR3 length is 12 residues. The CDR3 loop reads CASSPRVGELFF. In DNA form, the CDR3 reads TGTGCCAGCAGCCCCCGTGTCGGGGAGCTGTTTTTT.

This chain connects TRBV13 to TRBJ2-6, with D hard to call. CDR1 PRHDT and CDR2 FYEKMQ come from the germline V gene (reference sequence). The CDR3 spans 18 residues. Trimming left V 4 bases short and J 1 base short, with 17 bases between. In DNA, the CDR3 is TGTGCCAGCAGCTCCCTGGGCCATAAAACATCTGGGGCCAACGTCCTGACTTTC. It is translated as CASSSLGHKTSGANVLTF. Using reference TRBV13 and TRBJ2-6 for the parts outside the CDR3, the full variable domain is AAGVIQSPRHLIKEKRETATLKCYPIPRHDTVYWYQQGPGQDPQFLISFYEKMQSDKGSIPDRFSAQQFSDYHSELNMSSLELGDSALYFCASSSLGHKTSGANVLTFGAGSRLTVL.

This clone was recorded once. The chain joins TRBV12-3 or TRBV12-4 to TRBJ2-3, with 7 bases that match TRBD2. This CDR3 is 13 amino acids long. Trimming cost V 8 bases and J 8 bases; bases outside gene matches: 10. CDR3: CASGVGTGGTQYF. The CDR3 nucleotides are TGTGCCAGCGGTGTCGGGACGGGGGGTACGCAGTATTTT.

The rearrangement uses TRBV2 and TRBJ2-4, with D maybe TRBD2 (6 bases). Germline V lookup: CDR1 SNHLY, CDR2 FYNNEI. The CDR3 runs to 13 residues. V lost 7 bases, J lost 7 bases, and 14 bases lay in between. CDR3 DNA: TGTGCCAGCATAGGAGAGAGCGGGAACATTCAGTACTTC. It codes for CASIGESGNIQYF.

The rearrangement joins TRBV5-1 to TRBJ2-1, with 10 bases fitting TRBD2. CDR3 size: 15 residues. Germline-derived CDR1 and CDR2 are SGHRS and YFSETQ. Losses at the gene ends were 4 bases for V and 5 bases for J; bases not matched to a gene: 6. CDR3 bases: TGCGCCAGCAGCCCGCGAGCGGGGGGGAACAATGAGCAGTTCTTC. This codes for CASSPRAGGNNEQFF.

This clone was counted a few times. The gene calls are TRBV25-1 and TRBJ1-1; 9 nucleotides align to TRBD1. V lost 8 bases to trimming and J lost 4 bases; unmatched junction nucleotides: 14. CDR3 length: 16 amino acids. The germline gives CDR1 MGHDK, CDR2 SYGVNS. CDR3 nucleotides: TGTGCCAGCGAAGGCGGGACAGGGTGGGTTGGCACTGAAGCTTTCTTT. The encoded protein is CASEGGTGWVGTEAFF. The whole variable domain, remainder taken from reference TRBV25-1 and TRBJ1-1, is EADIYQTPRYLVIGTGKKITLECSQTMGHDKMYWYQQDPGMELHLIHYSYGVNSTEKGDLSSESTVSRIRTEHFPLTLESARPSHTSQYLCASEGGTGWVGTEAFFGQGTRLTVV.

V usage is TRBV3-1 (or the pseudogene TRBV3-2) and J usage is TRBJ2-1; unclear D gene. V lost 1 base and J 5 bases, leaving 9 bases between the germline ends. The CDR3 has 14 amino acids. Germline V lookup: CDR1 LGHDT, CDR2 YNNKEL (reference sequence). The CDR3 spells CASSQGRPHNEQFF. The CDR3 nucleotides are TGTGCCAGCAGCCAAGGGAGACCCCACAATGAGCAGTTCTTC.

This clone occurred a few times. CDR3 protein: CASSIWSGQPQHF. CDR3 sequence (DNA): TGTGCCAGTAGTATCTGGTCCGGTCAGCCCCAGCATTTT. The V call is TRBV19, the J call TRBJ1-5, with D hard to call. With 3 bases removed from V and 6 bases from J, the gap between germline ends came to 9 bases. The CDR3 is made up of 13 amino acids. Germline assignment: CDR1 LNHDA and CDR2 SQIVND (reference sequence).

The J gene is TRBJ1-1, the V gene TRBV28; D gene unclear. Trimming took off 7 bases at V and 6 bases at J, with 15 bases between the two ends. Per the germline V gene, CDR1 is MDHEN and CDR2 is SYDVKM. This CDR3 spans 13 amino acids. Written as DNA, the CDR3 is TGTGCCAGCACGGGGTCCACCCCTCCTGAAGCTTTCTTT. It yields the protein CASTGSTPPEAFF.

The CDR3 DNA sequence: TGTGCCAGCAGTACGACAATTGAGGGAATAGGCGAGCAGTACTTC. Translated, it gives CASSTTIEGIGEQYF. The chain carries TRBV6-5 and TRBJ2-7, with D perhaps matching TRBD2 (5 bases). The germline gives CDR1 MNHEY, CDR2 SVGAGI. This CDR3 comprises 15 residues. The V end lost 5 bases, the J end lost 6 bases, and 20 bases lay between the germline ends.

The chain carries TRBV14 and TRBJ2-3; the match to TRBD1 covers 7 bases. Germline V CDR1 and CDR2: SGHDN, FVKESK. The CDR3 has 14 residues. J lost 5 bases, V lost 2 bases, and 4 bases had no gene match. In nucleotides, the CDR3 is TGTGCCAGCAGCCAAAGCAGGGGGAGAGATACGCAGTATTTT. Amino acids: CASSQSRGRDTQYF.

The chain couples TRBV12-3 or TRBV12-4 to TRBJ1-1; the D is unclear. This CDR3 region has 13 residues. Trimming removed 3 bases from V and 1 base from J, with 6 bases in between. The CDR3 region has the DNA TGTGCCAGCAGTTTCTACAGGAACACTGAAGCTTTCTTT. Its translation is CASSFYRNTEAFF.

The chain links TRBV5-1 to TRBJ1-1; TRBD1 agrees at 10 bases. The length of the CDR3 is 18 residues. V gave up 0 bases and J gave up 4 bases; unmatched junction bases: 12. Germline lookup yields CDR1 SGHRS and CDR2 YFSETQ. The CDR3 nucleotides are TGCGCCAGCAGCTTGGGGGGACAGGGGACCCCAACGGGCACTGAAGCTTTCTTT. Translating it yields CASSLGGQGTPTGTEAFF.